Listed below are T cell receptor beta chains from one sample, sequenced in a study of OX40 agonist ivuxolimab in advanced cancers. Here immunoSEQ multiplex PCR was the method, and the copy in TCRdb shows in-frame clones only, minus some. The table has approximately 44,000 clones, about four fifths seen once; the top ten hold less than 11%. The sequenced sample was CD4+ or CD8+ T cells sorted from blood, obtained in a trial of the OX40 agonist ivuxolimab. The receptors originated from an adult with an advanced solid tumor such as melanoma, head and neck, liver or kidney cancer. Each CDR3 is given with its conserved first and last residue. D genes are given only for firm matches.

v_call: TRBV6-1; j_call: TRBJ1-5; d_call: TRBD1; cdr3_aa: CASSGGTVANQPQHF
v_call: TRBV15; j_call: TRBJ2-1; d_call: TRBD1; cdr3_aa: CATSTGDWDNEQFF
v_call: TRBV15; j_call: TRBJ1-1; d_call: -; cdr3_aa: CATSREGPAFF
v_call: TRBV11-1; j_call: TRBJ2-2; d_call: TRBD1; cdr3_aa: CASSSTGTGNTGELFF
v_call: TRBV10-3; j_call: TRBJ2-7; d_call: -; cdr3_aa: CAISEMGASYEQYF
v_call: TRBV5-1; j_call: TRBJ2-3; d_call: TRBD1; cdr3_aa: CASNTGGTDTQYF
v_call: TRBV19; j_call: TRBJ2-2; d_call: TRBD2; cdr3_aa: CASTLLAGVGELFF
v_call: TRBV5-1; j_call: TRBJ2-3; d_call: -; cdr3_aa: CASSLSLTRADTQYF
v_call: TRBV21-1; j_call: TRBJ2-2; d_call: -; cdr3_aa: CASSTFGQGTGELFF
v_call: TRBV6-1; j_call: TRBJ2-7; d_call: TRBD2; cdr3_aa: CATIGLAGEYEQYF
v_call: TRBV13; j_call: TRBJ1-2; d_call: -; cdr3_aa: CASSLTSYGYTF
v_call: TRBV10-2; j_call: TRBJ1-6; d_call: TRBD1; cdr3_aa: CASSEFGQGNSPLHF
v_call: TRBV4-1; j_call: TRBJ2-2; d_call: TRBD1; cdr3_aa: CASSPLTGFGVQAGELFF
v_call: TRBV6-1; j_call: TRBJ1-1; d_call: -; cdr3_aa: CASSEGLLNTEAFF
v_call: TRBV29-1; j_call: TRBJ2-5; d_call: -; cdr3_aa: CSTSWGETQYF